This paragraph reports one T cell receptor beta chain. The CDR3 totals 16 residues. In germline, CDR1 is LGHNA, CDR2 YSLEER. V was clipped by 0 bases and J by 4 bases, with 12 bases between them. The data are from a study of blood T cell repertoires in COVID-19. TCRdb keeps only in-frame clones here, not all; method: immunoSEQ multiplex PCR. The repertoire includes around 150,000 clones, about nine tenths of them detected once, and 4% to 5% sits in the top ten. The source is a woman aged 60 to 75 with active or convalescent COVID-19. The chain employs TRBV4-3 and TRBJ1-4; D not certain. The sequencing sample was made of peripheral blood. The CDR3 sequence: CASSQDLAGVNEKLFF. CDR3 coding DNA: TGCGCCAGCAGCCAAGATCTTGCCGGGGTTAATGAAAAACTGTTTTTT.